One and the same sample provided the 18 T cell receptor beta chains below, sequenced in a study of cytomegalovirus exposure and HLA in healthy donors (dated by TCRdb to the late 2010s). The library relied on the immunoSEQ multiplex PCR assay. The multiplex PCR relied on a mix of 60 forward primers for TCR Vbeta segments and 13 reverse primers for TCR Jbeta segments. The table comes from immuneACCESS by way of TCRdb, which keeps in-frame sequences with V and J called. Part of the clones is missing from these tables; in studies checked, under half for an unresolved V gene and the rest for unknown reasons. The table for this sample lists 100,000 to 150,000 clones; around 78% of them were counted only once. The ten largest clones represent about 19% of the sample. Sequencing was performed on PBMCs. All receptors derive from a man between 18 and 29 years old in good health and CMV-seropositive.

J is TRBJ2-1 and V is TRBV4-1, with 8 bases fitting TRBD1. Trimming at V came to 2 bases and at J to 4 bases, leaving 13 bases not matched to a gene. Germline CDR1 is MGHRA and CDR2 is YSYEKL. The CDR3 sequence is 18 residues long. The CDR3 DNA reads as TGCGCCAGCAGCCAACGGACTACCGGGACAGGTTTTTACAATGAGCAGTTCTTC. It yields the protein CASSQRTTGTGFYNEQFF.

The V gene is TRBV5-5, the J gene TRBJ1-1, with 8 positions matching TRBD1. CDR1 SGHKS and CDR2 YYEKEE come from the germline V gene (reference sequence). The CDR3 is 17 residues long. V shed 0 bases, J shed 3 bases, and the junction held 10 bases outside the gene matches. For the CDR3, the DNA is TGTGCCAGCAGCTTGGTTGCCGCAGGGGGCTTGGACACTGAAGCTTTCTTT. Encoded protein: CASSLVAAGGLDTEAFF.

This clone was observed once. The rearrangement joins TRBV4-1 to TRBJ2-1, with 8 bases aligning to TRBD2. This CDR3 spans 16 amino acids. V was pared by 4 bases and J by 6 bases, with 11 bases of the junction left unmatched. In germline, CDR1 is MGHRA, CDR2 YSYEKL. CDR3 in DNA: TGCGCCAGCAGCCCCGCACCCCAGCGGGGGTTCAATGAGCAGTTCTTC. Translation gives CASSPAPQRGFNEQFF.

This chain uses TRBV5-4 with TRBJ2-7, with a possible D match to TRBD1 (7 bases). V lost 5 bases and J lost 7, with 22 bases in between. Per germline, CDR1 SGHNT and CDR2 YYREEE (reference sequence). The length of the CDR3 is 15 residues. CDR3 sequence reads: CASRDRLEGAGEQYF. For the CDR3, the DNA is TGTGCCAGCAGGGATCGGCTGGAGGGGGCTGGGGAGCAGTACTTC. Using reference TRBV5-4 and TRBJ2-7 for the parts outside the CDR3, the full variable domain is ETGVTQSPTHLIKTRGQQVTLRCSSQSGHNTVSWYQQALGQGPQFIFQYYREEENGRGNFPPRFSGLQFPNYSSELNVNALELDDSALYLCASRDRLEGAGEQYFGPGTRLTVT.

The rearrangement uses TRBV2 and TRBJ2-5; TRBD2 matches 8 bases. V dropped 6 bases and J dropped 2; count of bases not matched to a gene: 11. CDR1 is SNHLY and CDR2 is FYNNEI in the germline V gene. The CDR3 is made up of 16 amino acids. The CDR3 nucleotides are TGTGCCAGCAGGAGCAGGGTTAGCGGGGAGCAAGAGACCCAGTACTTC. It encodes CASRSRVSGEQETQYF.

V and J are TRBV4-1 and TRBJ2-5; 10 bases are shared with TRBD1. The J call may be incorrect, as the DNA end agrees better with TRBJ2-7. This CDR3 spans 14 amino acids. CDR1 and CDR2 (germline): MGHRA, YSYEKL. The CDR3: CASSQGQGSYEQYF. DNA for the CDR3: TGCGCCAGCAGCCAGGGACAGGGGTCCTACGAGCAGTACTTC.

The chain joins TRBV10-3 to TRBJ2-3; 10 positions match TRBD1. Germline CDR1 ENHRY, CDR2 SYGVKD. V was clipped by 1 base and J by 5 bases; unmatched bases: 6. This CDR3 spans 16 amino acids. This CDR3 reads CAISEWTGGVQDTQYF. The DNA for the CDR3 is TGTGCCATCAGTGAGTGGACAGGGGGGGTTCAAGATACGCAGTATTTT.

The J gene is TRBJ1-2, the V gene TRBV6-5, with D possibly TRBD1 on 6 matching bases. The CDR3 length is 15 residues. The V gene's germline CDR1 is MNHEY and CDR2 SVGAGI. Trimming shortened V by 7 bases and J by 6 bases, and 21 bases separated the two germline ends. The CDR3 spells CASTSQGMMFDGYTF. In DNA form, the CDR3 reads TGTGCCAGCACCTCTCAGGGGATGATGTTTGATGGCTACACCTTC.

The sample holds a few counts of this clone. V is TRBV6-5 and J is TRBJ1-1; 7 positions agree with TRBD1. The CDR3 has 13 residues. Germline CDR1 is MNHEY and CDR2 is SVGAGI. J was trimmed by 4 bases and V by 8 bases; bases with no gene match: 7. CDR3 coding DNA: TGTGCCAGCCTTCAGGGGGTGGGCACTGAAGCTTTCTTT. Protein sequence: CASLQGVGTEAFF.

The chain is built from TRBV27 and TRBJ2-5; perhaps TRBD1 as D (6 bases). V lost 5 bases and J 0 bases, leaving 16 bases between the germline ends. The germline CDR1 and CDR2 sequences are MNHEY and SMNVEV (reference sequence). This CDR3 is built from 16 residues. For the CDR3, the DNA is TGTGCCAGCAGTAAAGGAACAGGGACGTACCAAGAGACCCAGTACTTC. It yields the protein CASSKGTGTYQETQYF.

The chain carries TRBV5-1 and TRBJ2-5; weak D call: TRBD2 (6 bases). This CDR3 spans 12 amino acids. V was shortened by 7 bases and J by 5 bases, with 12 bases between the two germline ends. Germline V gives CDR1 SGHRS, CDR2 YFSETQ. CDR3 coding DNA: TGCGCCAGCGGACCGGAGGGGGAGACCCAGTACTTC. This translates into CASGPEGETQYF.

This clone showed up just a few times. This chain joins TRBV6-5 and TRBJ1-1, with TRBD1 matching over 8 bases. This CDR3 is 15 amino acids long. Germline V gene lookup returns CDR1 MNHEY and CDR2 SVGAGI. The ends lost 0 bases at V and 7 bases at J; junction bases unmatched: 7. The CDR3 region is CASSYSLGQGLEAFF. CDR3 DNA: TGTGCCAGCAGTTACTCGCTTGGACAGGGCCTTGAAGCTTTCTTT.

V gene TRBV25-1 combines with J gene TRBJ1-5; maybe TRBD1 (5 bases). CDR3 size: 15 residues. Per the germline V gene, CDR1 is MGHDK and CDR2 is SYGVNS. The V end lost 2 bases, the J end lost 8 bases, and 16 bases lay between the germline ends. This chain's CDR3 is CASSEKGSRGEPQHF. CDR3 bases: TGTGCCAGCAGTGAAAAAGGCAGCCGGGGGGAGCCCCAGCATTTT.

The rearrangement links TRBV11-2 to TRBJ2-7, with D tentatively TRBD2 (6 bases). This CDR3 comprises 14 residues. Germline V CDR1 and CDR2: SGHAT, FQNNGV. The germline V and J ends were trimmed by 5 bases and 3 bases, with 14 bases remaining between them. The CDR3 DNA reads TGTGCCAGCAGCCTAAACGGGGGAGGCTACGAGCAGTACTTC. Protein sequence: CASSLNGGGYEQYF.

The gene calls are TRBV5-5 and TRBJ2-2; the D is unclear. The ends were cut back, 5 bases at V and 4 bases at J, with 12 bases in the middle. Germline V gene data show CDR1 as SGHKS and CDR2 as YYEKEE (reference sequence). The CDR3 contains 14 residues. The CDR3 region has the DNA TGTGCCAGCAGTTTAGCCCTGTCCACCGGGGAGCTGTTTTTT. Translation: CASSLALSTGELFF.

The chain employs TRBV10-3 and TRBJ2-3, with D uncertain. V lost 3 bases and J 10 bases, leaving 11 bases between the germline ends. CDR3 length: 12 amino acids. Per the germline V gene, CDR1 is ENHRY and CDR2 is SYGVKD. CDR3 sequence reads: CAISDLAEAQYF. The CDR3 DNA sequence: TGTGCCATCAGTGACCTGGCGGAAGCGCAGTATTTT.

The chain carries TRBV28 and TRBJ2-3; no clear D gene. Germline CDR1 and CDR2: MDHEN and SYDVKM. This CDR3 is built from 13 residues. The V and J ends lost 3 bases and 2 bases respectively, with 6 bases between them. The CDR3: CASSLSATDTQYF. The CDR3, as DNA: TGTGCCAGCAGTTTGAGTGCCACAGATACGCAGTATTTT.

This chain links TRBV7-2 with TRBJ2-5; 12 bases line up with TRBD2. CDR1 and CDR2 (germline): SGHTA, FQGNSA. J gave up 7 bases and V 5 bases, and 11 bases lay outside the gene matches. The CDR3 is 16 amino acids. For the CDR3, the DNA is TGTGCCAGCAGCGTTCTAGCGGGGGGGCTTGGGGGGACCCAGTACTTC. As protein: CASSVLAGGLGGTQYF.